The present T cell receptor (beta chain) was sequenced within a study of CD8 T cells in ankylosing spondylitis. Study-wide results and caveats: Disease-linked clones were found to be CD8+ and relatively rare in peripheral blood. Within ankylosing spondylitis blood, a TCR beta motif made up of eight highly homologous variants appeared to be characteristic.

This clonotype was detected a few times. Its target is not known. 5'-RACE, quantitative and with molecular barcodes, yielded the TCR beta libraries. Each CDR3 protein is one row after TCRdb ran MiXCR on the 5' RACE reads. The sample has fewer than 500,000 distinct CDR3 sequences, approximately 20% seen once. CDR1 and CDR2 (germline): LGHDT, YNNKEL (reference sequence). Trimming removed 0 bases at V and 8 bases at J, with 10 bases between. This CDR3 region has 13 residues. Sequencing was performed on blood, either unsorted or a sorted T cell fraction (not recorded which). The genes are TRBV3-1 and TRBJ1-1; no clear D. The clonotype comes from a male donor with ankylosing spondylitis. In DNA, the CDR3 is TGTGCCAGCAGCCAAGATCTAGGCAGAGAAGCTTTCTTT. Translated: CASSQDLGREAFF.